The next 20 T cell receptor beta chains were all read from a single sample in a study of blood T cells in healthy people across ages. The second PCR ran about 6 to 12 cycles with a sample-barcoded 5' primer and J-beta primers. TCRdb used MiXCR to reprocess the 5' RACE reads, holding one entry per CDR3 protein. The data show nearly 800,000 distinct CDR3 sequences, approximately 25% seen once. This sample also appeared in a second study, on T cells of mothers and their children.

Specimen: blood. The receptors originated from a boy younger than 18 in good health.

The chain carries TRBV7-6 and TRBJ1-6; D ambiguous. The V end was cut by 5 bases, the J end by 6 bases, with 17 bases between. Germline V gene lookup returns CDR1 SGHVS and CDR2 FNYEAQ. The CDR3 is 16 amino acids. The CDR3 here is CASSQLSGKGNSPLHF. DNA of the CDR3: TGTGCCAGCAGCCAGCTGTCTGGGAAGGGTAATTCACCCCTCCACTTT.

This clonotype was seen only a few times. The genes are TRBV20-1 and TRBJ2-5; possible D gene TRBD1, 5 bases. Trimming cost V 7 bases and J 5 bases, with 26 bases left between them. Germline lookup yields CDR1 DFQATT and CDR2 SNEGSKA (reference sequence). The CDR3 is 16 residues long. The CDR3 bases are TGCAGTGGGATCGGGTCGCCCTTAACAGGCGGCGAGACCCAGTACTTC. Translated: CSGIGSPLTGGETQYF.

This clonotype was counted a few times. The rearrangement links TRBV4-3 to TRBJ2-3, with a possible D match to TRBD2 (6 bases). Trimming removed 0 bases at V and 2 bases at J, with 12 bases between. The CDR3 is made up of 16 amino acids. The germline V gene encodes CDR1 LGHNA and CDR2 YSLEER. CDR3 bases: TGCGCCAGCAGCCAAGATGTTGGAGGGAACACAGATACGCAGTATTTT. This gives the protein CASSQDVGGNTDTQYF.

This clonotype was observed at least ten times. V is TRBV28 and J is TRBJ2-5, with unresolved D. The DNA end is more similar to TRBJ2-7, so the J call may be wrong. The CDR3 has 12 amino acids. In germline, CDR1 is MDHEN, CDR2 SYDVKM. Written as DNA, the CDR3 is TGTGCCAGCAGTTTTTCAGACTACGAGCAGTACTTC. Its translation: CASSFSDYEQYF.

CDR3 nucleotide sequence: TGCAGTGCTATGGGACGGCTGACCTACGAGCAGTACTTC. Translation: CSAMGRLTYEQYF. The V gene is TRBV20-1, the J gene TRBJ2-7; D could derive from TRBD1 or TRBD2 (5 bases each). The V gene lost 4 bases and the J gene lost 2 bases, with 12 bases spanning the gap. The CDR3 sequence is 13 residues long. Germline V gives CDR1 DFQATT, CDR2 SNEGSKA (reference sequence).

The genes are TRBV9 and TRBJ1-1; TRBD1 aligns across 7 bases. Germline CDR1 reads SGDLS; CDR2 reads YYNGEE. The J segment lost 1 base and the V segment lost 3 bases, leaving 9 bases of the junction unmatched. The CDR3 has 16 amino acids. CDR3 DNA: TGTGCCAGCAGCGCCCCTCCCGGGACAGCGAACACTGAAGCTTTCTTT. Encoded protein: CASSAPPGTANTEAFF.

In this sample, this clonotype turned up a few times. V and J are TRBV4-1 and TRBJ2-5; D not certain. With the DNA end fitting TRBJ2-7 better, the J assignment may be wrong. The CDR3 has 15 amino acids. Germline-derived CDR1 and CDR2 are MGHRA and YSYEKL. In DNA form, the CDR3 reads TGCGCCAGCAGCCAAGTCGTCCAGAGCTCCTACGAGCAGTACTTC. As protein: CASSQVVQSSYEQYF.

This clonotype was counted at least ten times. This chain connects TRBV12-3 or TRBV12-4 to TRBJ1-4; 9 bases are a match to TRBD1. CDR3 length equals 13 residues. The trim removed 5 bases at V and 7 bases at J, leaving 2 bases unmatched. This chain's CDR3 is CASSPDRGEKLFF. In DNA, the CDR3 is TGTGCCAGCAGTCCGGACAGGGGTGAAAAACTGTTTTTT.

The chain joins TRBV7-3 to TRBJ2-7; perhaps D is TRBD1 or TRBD2 (5 bases each). The CDR3 is 13 amino acids. The germline V gene encodes CDR1 SGHTA and CDR2 FQGTGA. V was cut by 6 bases and J by 4 bases, with 13 bases left in between. Written as DNA, the CDR3 is TGTGCCAGCAGTTCTGGGGGTAGGTACGAGCAGTACTTC. It translates to CASSSGGRYEQYF.

This clonotype was recorded a few times. The chain employs TRBV6-5 and TRBJ2-3; perhaps TRBD1 as D (5 bases). There are 14 residues in the CDR3. The V gene lost 2 bases and the J gene lost 2 bases, with 8 bases spanning the gap. In germline, CDR1 is MNHEY, CDR2 SVGAGI. The CDR3 sequence is CASSYDSYTDTQYF. DNA of the CDR3: TGTGCCAGCAGTTACGACAGTTACACAGATACGCAGTATTTT.

The chain joins TRBV5-1 to TRBJ2-5; possible D gene TRBD1, 6 bases. V was pared by 1 base and J by 3 bases, with 13 bases between. Germline V lookup: CDR1 SGHRS, CDR2 YFSETQ. The CDR3 extends over 15 amino acids. The CDR3, as DNA: TGCGCCAGCAGCTTGCAGGGGCATACAGAAGAGACCCAGTACTTC. Translated: CASSLQGHTEETQYF.

The chain is built from TRBV30 and TRBJ2-7; the D is unclear. This CDR3 is built from 13 residues. CDR1 is GTSNPN, CDR2 SVGIG, per germline (reference sequence). Trimming removed 1 base at V and 2 bases at J, with 9 bases between. CDR3 residues: CAWSDRATYEQYF. The CDR3 coding sequence is TGTGCCTGGAGTGACCGGGCCACCTACGAGCAGTACTTC.

This clonotype was counted between two and nine times. This chain uses TRBV7-3 with TRBJ2-4, with D possibly called TRBD1 or TRBD2 (5 bases each). CDR3 size: 15 residues. Germline V gene sequence: CDR1 SGHTA, CDR2 FQGTGA. Between the trimmed V and J ends, which lost 5 bases and 0 bases, there was a span of 11 bases. CDR3 nucleotides: TGTGCCAGCAGCCCAGAGGGGCTAGCCAAAAACATTCAGTACTTC. Protein: CASSPEGLAKNIQYF.

The V and J genes are TRBV24-1 and TRBJ1-2, with a weak D call TRBD1 (5 bases). The CDR3 loop spans 14 amino acids. V shed 4 bases and J shed 3 bases, with 11 bases lying between them. Germline CDR1 reads KGHDR; CDR2 reads SFDVKD. The CDR3 reads CATSDPGTYYGYTF. The CDR3 DNA sequence: TGTGCCACCAGTGACCCGGGGACTTACTATGGCTACACCTTC.

This clonotype appeared many times. V and J are TRBV11-2 and TRBJ2-1; 11 bases fit TRBD2. Germline assignment: CDR1 SGHAT and CDR2 FQNNGV. CDR3 length: 17 residues. The junction had 14 bases not matched to a gene; V was cut back by 5 bases and J by 8 bases. CDR3 in DNA: TGTGCCAGCAGCGGGGCTCCGGGACTAGCGGTGGGCCATGAGCAGTTCTTC. Protein sequence: CASSGAPGLAVGHEQFF.

The rearrangement uses TRBV2 and TRBJ2-5; 10 bases map to TRBD1. The J call may not be correct, given that the DNA end is closer to TRBJ2-7. This CDR3 has 16 residues. From germline, CDR1 is SNHLY and CDR2 FYNNEI. The CDR3 here is CASRGYPGTGEYEQYF. The CDR3 nucleotides read TGTGCCAGTAGAGGCTATCCCGGGACAGGGGAGTACGAGCAGTACTTC.

A few counts support this clonotype. The rearrangement uses TRBV9 and TRBJ2-5, with 12 positions matching TRBD2. The end of the DNA aligns better with TRBJ2-1, so the J call may be wrong. Germline V gene data show CDR1 as SGDLS and CDR2 as YYNGEE. The CDR3 totals 14 residues. This chain's CDR3 is CASRASGGGGEQFF. The CDR3 DNA sequence: TGTGCCAGCCGGGCTAGCGGGGGGGGCGGAGAGCAGTTCTTC.

V usage is TRBV20-1 and J usage is TRBJ2-1; no clear D. The germline CDR1 and CDR2 sequences are DFQATT and SNEGSKA (reference sequence). The V end was cut by 6 bases, the J end by 6 bases, with 9 bases between. The CDR3 contains 11 residues. CDR3 region: CSAMASNEQFF. The CDR3 bases are TGCAGTGCCATGGCTAGCAATGAGCAGTTCTTC.

In this sample, this clonotype turned up a few times. The chain has TRBV4-2 and TRBJ2-7, with D maybe TRBD1 (6 bases). Trimming stripped 4 bases from V and 1 base from J, with 17 bases between. CDR1 and CDR2 (germline): LGHNA, YNFKEQ. CDR3 length equals 16 residues. DNA of the CDR3: TGTGCCAGCAGCCCGACCGATGGACAGAGTTCCTACGAGCAGTACTTC. It codes for CASSPTDGQSSYEQYF.

The sample holds many counts of this clonotype. The chain combines TRBV7-2 with TRBJ2-4, with D perhaps given as TRBD1 or TRBD2 (6 bases each). Germline V gene lookup returns CDR1 SGHTA and CDR2 FQGNSA. This CDR3 spans 13 amino acids. V was pared by 1 base and J by 7 bases, with 8 bases between. The CDR3, as DNA: TGTGCCAGCAGCTTAGAGGGGGGCAACATTCAGTACTTC. Translation: CASSLEGGNIQYF.